This TCR beta chain derives from a study of CD8+ T cells in alopecia areata. The wider study: Dosing with tofacitinib proceeded for 6 to 18 months, followed by 6 months off drug. Severity scoring for treated patients was based on the percentage of affected scalp area.

Extracted RNA was reverse transcribed into cDNA, the sequencing template. Data came from immunoSEQ multiplex PCR; TCRdb stores just in-frame clones and leaves some out. Of 250,000 to 300,000 clones in the sample, roughly 60% are singletons; the top ten hold 1.8%. Turning to this clone: Its antigen is not known.

Treatment here: oral pan-JAK inhibitor, 5-10 mg twice daily. The junction had 3 bases not matched to a gene; V was cut back by 0 bases and J by 5 bases. The CDR3 totals 14 residues. Germline V gene sequence: CDR1 SGHRS, CDR2 YFSETQ. General study findings and limits: One nonresponder leaves baseline CD8+ expansion's link to response uncertain. Administration of tofacitinib significantly diminished scalp clonality and expanded CD8+ clones within the top 100.

The sample was CD4+ T cells sorted from blood, taken at week 24, from a patient treated with tofacitinib. This receptor was obtained from a human donor with alopecia areata. The chain couples TRBV5-1 to TRBJ2-5; 8 positions agree with TRBD2. CDR3 sequence: CASSLGSSGETQYF. CDR3 in DNA: TGCGCCAGCAGCTTGGGGTCTAGCGGGGAGACCCAGTACTTC.